The sequence of this T cell receptor (beta chain) was determined in a study of spatial heterogeneity in lung cancer. Study background: Taken at a median of around 22 months after resection, follow-up PBMC samples underwent sequencing when available. Study observations and caveats: Expanded tumor TCRs that were ubiquitous appeared in blood more at resection than follow-up.

The time point is: blood at routine non-recurrence follow-up after resection. This clonotype was seen ten or more times. Its antigen is still unknown. A single record per CDR3 protein comes from TCRdb applying MiXCR to the 5' RACE reads. The top ten clones hold under 2.5% of a sample with 72,000 or so distinct CDR3 sequences, 8% to 9.5% of them seen once. Germline loops: CDR1 SGHAT, CDR2 FQNNGV. The length of the CDR3 is 17 residues. The ends lost 5 bases at V and 1 base at J; junction bases unmatched: 9. The chain uses TRBV11-2 and TRBJ2-1; 9 nucleotides line up with TRBD2. The sequence was obtained from a female donor with early-stage non-small cell lung cancer. The starting material was PBMCs, obtained at follow-up. CDR3 sequence: CASSQLAGIGSYNEQFF. In nucleotides, the CDR3 is TGTGCCAGCAGCCAGCTAGCGGGAATTGGGTCCTACAATGAGCAGTTCTTC.